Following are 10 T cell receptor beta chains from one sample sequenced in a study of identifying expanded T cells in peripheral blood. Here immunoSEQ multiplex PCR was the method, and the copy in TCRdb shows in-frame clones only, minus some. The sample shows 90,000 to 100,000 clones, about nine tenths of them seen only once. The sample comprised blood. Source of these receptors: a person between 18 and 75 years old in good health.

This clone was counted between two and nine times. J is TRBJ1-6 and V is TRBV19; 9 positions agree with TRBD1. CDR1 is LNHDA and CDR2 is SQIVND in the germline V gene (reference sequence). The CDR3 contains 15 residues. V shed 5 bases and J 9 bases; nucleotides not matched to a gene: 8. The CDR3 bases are TGTGCCAGTAGTCTATCCGGGACAGGGCGTTCACCCCTCCACTTT. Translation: CASSLSGTGRSPLHF.

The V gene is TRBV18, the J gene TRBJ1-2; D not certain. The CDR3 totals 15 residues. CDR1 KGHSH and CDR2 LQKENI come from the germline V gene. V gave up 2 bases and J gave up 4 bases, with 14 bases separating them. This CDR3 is CASSPSAGDTYGYTF. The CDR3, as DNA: TGTGCCAGCTCACCAAGCGCAGGCGACACCTATGGCTACACCTTC. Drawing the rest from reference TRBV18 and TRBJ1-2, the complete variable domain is NAGVMQNPRHLVRRRGQEARLRCSPMKGHSHVYWYRQLPEEGLKFMVYLQKENIIDESGMPKERFSAEFPKEGPSILRIQQVVRGDSAAYFCASSPSAGDTYGYTFGSGTRLTVV.

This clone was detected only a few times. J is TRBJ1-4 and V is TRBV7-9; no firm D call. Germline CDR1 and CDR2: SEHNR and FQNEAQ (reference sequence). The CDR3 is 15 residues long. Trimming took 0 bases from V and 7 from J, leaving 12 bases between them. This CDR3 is CASSLAEVAIEKLFF. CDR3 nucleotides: TGTGCCAGCAGCTTAGCGGAGGTAGCGATTGAAAAACTGTTTTTT.

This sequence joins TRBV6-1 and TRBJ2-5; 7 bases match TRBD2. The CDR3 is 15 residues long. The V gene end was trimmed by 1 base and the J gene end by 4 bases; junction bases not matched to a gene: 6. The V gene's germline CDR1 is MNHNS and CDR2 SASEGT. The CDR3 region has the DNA TGTGCCAGCAGTGAAGGGGGAGGGGACTTAGAGACCCAGTACTTC. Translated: CASSEGGGDLETQYF.

The CDR3 DNA is TGTGCCAGCAGTTCCGGACAGGGGAACACTGAAGCTTTCTTT. Translating gives CASSSGQGNTEAFF. J is TRBJ1-1 and V is TRBV27; TRBD1 matches 8 bases. This CDR3 comprises 14 residues. J was trimmed by 1 base and V by 4 bases; bases with no gene match: 2. The germline V gene has CDR1 MNHEY and CDR2 SMNVEV (reference sequence).

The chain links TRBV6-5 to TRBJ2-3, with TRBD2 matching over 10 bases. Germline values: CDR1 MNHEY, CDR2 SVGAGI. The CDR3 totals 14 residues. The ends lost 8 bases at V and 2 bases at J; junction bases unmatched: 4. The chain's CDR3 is CASSLAGPTDTQYF. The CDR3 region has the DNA TGTGCCAGCTCACTAGCGGGGCCCACAGATACGCAGTATTTT.

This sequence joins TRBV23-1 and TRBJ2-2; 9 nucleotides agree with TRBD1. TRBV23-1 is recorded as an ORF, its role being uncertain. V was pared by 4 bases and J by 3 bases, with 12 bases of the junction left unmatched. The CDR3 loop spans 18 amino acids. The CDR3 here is CASSLDYRGPGYTGELFF. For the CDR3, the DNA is TGCGCCAGCAGTCTAGATTACAGGGGGCCCGGATACACCGGGGAGCTGTTTTTT.

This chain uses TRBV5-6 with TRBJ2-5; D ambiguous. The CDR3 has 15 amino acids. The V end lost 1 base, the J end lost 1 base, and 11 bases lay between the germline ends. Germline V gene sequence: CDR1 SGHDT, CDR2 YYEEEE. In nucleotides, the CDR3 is TGTGCCAGCAGCTTGCCGTCGGGTCCCCAAGAGACCCAGTACTTC. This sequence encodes CASSLPSGPQETQYF.

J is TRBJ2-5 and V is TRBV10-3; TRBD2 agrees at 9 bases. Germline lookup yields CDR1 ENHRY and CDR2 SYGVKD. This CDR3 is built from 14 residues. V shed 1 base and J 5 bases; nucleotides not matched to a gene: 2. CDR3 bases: TGTGCCATCAGTGAGTTAAGCGGGGGGGAGACCCAGTACTTC. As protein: CAISELSGGETQYF.

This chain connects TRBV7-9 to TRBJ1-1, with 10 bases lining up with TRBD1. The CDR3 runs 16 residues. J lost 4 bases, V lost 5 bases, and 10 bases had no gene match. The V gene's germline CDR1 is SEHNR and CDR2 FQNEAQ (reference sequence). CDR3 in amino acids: CASSPSETGGITEAFF. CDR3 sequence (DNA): TGTGCCAGCAGCCCATCCGAGACAGGGGGCATCACTGAAGCTTTCTTT.